This T cell receptor beta chain was retrieved from a study of blood T cells in healthy people across ages. The use of a sample-barcoded 5' primer and a J-beta primer mix characterized a second PCR of about 6 to 12 cycles. Each cDNA molecule received a tag from a template-switch adaptor that had 12 random nucleotides. TCRdb independently ran MiXCR on the 5' RACE reads; one entry per CDR3 protein. The sample lists 600,000 to 1,000,000 distinct CDR3 sequences, roughly 64% seen once, with roughly 22% in the top ten. The study, taken as a whole, reports: Higher diversity and more naive CD4+ cells were features of long-lived donors, compared to aged donors.

About this clonotype: No antigen is known for it.

V lost 6 bases, J lost 8 bases, and 18 bases stayed unmatched. This CDR3 contains 17 residues. Germline V gives CDR1 DFQATT, CDR2 SNEGSKA (reference sequence). This receptor was taken from a man younger than 40 in good health. V usage is TRBV20-1 and J usage is TRBJ2-1; 11 positions match TRBD2. The sequenced material came from blood. CDR3 amino acids: CSAKAIRGASGGHEQFF. The CDR3 DNA follows: TGCAGTGCCAAAGCCATAAGGGGTGCTAGCGGGGGGCATGAGCAGTTCTTC.